One sample yielded the 32 T cell receptor beta chains listed below, sequenced in a study of T-cell memory formation after mild COVID-19. MiXCR was run by TCRdb on the 5' RACE reads, yielding one entry per CDR3 protein. The sample has under 400,000 distinct CDR3 sequences; 20% to 25% are singletons. Sequenced: PBMCs or a T cell subset sorted from them (not recorded which). Every receptor here comes from an adult woman who had mild COVID-19 (a few samples of this study predate the infection). Cell type and time point are not known.

The sample holds a few counts of this clonotype. V is TRBV7-2 and J is TRBJ1-6; D remains ambiguous. The germline V gene encodes CDR1 SGHTA and CDR2 FQGNSA. CDR3 length: 15 residues. The V end was cut by 4 bases, the J end by 8 bases, with 15 bases between. Here the CDR3 DNA reads TGTGCCAGCAGCTGGGAGGGCGGAGGGCATTCACCCCTCCACTTT. Translating it yields CASSWEGGGHSPLHF.

This clonotype occurred a few times. This sequence joins TRBV5-1 and TRBJ2-7, with a weak D call TRBD1 (6 bases). Deletions cut 0 bases from V and 4 bases from J, with 8 bases between. The CDR3 runs 13 residues. The V gene's germline CDR1 is SGHRS and CDR2 YFSETQ. For the CDR3, the DNA is TGCGCCAGCAGCTTGGCAGGGGAATACGAGCAGTACTTC. It encodes CASSLAGEYEQYF.

This clonotype came up a few times. The V and J genes are TRBV6-6 and TRBJ1-3; TRBD1 is a possible D gene (5 bases). The V end lost 2 bases, the J end lost 1 base, and 9 bases lay between the germline ends. CDR1 and CDR2 from the germline V gene are MNHNY and SVGAGI (reference sequence). The CDR3 spans 15 residues. The CDR3 DNA is TGTGCCAGCAGTTACGGACAAGGATCTGGAAACACCATATATTTT. It yields the protein CASSYGQGSGNTIYF.

This clonotype appeared a few times. The chain is built from TRBV28 and TRBJ2-1, with TRBD2 matching over 11 bases. The CDR3 is made up of 17 amino acids. V was pared by 4 bases and J by 5 bases, with 10 bases of the junction left unmatched. Germline V CDR1 and CDR2: MDHEN, SYDVKM. The chain's CDR3 is CASSYGLAGTVNNEQFF. In nucleotides, the CDR3 is TGTGCCAGCAGTTACGGACTAGCGGGTACGGTTAACAATGAGCAGTTCTTC.

This clonotype was observed a few times. The rearrangement links TRBV29-1 to TRBJ2-3; TRBD2 matches at 8 bases. Germline V gene data show CDR1 as SQVTM and CDR2 as ANQGSEA. The CDR3 is 13 amino acids. After removal of 6 bases from V and 2 bases from J, the junction contained 4 bases not matched to a gene. The CDR3 DNA reads TGCAGCGTACCGGGACTAGTCACAGATACGCAGTATTTT. This translates into CSVPGLVTDTQYF.

The chain joins TRBV27 to TRBJ1-1, with a tentative D call TRBD1 (5 bases). V shed 6 bases and J shed 3 bases, with 14 bases lying between them. Germline values: CDR1 MNHEY, CDR2 SMNVEV (reference sequence). The CDR3 runs to 14 residues. CDR3 nucleotides: TGTGCCAGCAGCCCCTTCGACAGCCACACTGAAGCTTTCTTT. Translation gives CASSPFDSHTEAFF.

This chain uses TRBV7-2 with TRBJ2-7; the match to TRBD2 covers 9 bases. This CDR3 has 15 amino acids. V was clipped by 1 base and J by 4 bases; unmatched bases: 5. Germline V lookup: CDR1 SGHTA, CDR2 FQGNSA. This CDR3 is CASSLVAGEHYEQYF. The CDR3 nucleotides are TGTGCCAGCAGCTTAGTAGCGGGGGAGCATTACGAGCAGTACTTC.

This clonotype was recorded many times. The rearrangement joins TRBV29-1 to TRBJ2-3; D tentatively reads TRBD1 or TRBD2 (6 bases each). The CDR3 consists of 13 residues. Per germline, CDR1 SQVTM and CDR2 ANQGSEA. Trimming removed 4 bases from V and 0 bases from J, with 8 bases in between. The chain's CDR3 is CSVGGASTDTQYF. The DNA for the CDR3 is TGCAGCGTTGGGGGGGCAAGCACAGATACGCAGTATTTT.

The CDR3 DNA reads TGTGCCAGCAGTCGACAGGGGGGTGGTGAAAAACTGTTTTTT. Amino acid sequence: CASSRQGGGEKLFF. This sequence joins TRBV6-5 and TRBJ1-4, with TRBD1 matching 9 bases. Germline V gene lookup returns CDR1 MNHEY and CDR2 SVGAGI. J gave up 7 bases and V 5 bases, and 5 bases lay outside the gene matches. The CDR3 consists of 14 residues.

Comment on this clonotype: Its ends do not fully match the called genes, so a read error is possible. The chain couples TRBV2 to TRBJ1-2; possibly TRBD1 for D (6 bases). Germline lookup yields CDR1 SNHLY and CDR2 FYNNEI. This CDR3 region has 13 residues. The DNA of the CDR3 is TGTGCCAGCACCGAGGGGGGGGCGCGTGGCGACACCTTC. It encodes CASTEGGARGDTF.

The chain employs TRBV5-5 and TRBJ1-2; no firm D call. V lost 6 bases to trimming and J lost 1 base, with 13 bases between them. Germline values: CDR1 SGHKS, CDR2 YYEKEE (reference sequence). This CDR3 is built from 14 residues. The DNA of the CDR3 is TGTGCCAGCAACCCGGATGTGGGTAACTATGGCTACACCTTC. It specifies CASNPDVGNYGYTF.

The chain joins TRBV7-2 to TRBJ1-1, with 11 bases identical to TRBD1. With 1 base clipped from V and 4 bases from J, the junction kept 5 bases outside the gene matches. CDR1 is SGHTA, CDR2 FQGNSA, per germline. The CDR3 is 16 residues long. The CDR3 nucleotides are TGTGCCAGCAGCTTAGGGAGGGGGACAGGGGGCACTGAAGCTTTCTTT. The encoded protein is CASSLGRGTGGTEAFF.

The V call is TRBV9, the J call TRBJ1-1; TRBD1 agrees at 9 bases. Germline assignment: CDR1 SGDLS and CDR2 YYNGEE. This CDR3 region has 18 residues. Trimming removed 0 bases from V and 3 bases from J; junction bases left unmatched: 12. CDR3 region: CASSVDAAGTGIDTEAFF. In DNA, the CDR3 is TGTGCCAGCAGCGTAGACGCCGCCGGGACAGGGATAGACACTGAAGCTTTCTTT. The whole variable domain, filled in from reference TRBV9 and TRBJ1-1, reads DSGVTQTPKHLITATGQRVTLRCSPRSGDLSVYWYQQSLDQGLQFLIQYYNGEERAKGNILERFSAQQFPDLHSELNLSSLELGDSALYFCASSVDAAGTGIDTEAFFGQGTRLTVV.

The V and J genes are TRBV5-5 and TRBJ2-1; D unresolved. In germline, CDR1 is SGHKS, CDR2 YYEKEE (reference sequence). V dropped 0 bases and J dropped 9 bases, with 19 bases sitting between them. This CDR3 spans 16 amino acids. The CDR3 sequence is CASSLVAERTRGEQFF. The CDR3 DNA is TGTGCCAGCAGCTTGGTGGCAGAGAGGACCAGAGGTGAGCAGTTCTTC.

The table lists this clonotype with a few counts. V gene TRBV29-1 combines with J gene TRBJ2-1; D is perhaps TRBD1 or TRBD2 (7 bases each). The CDR3 sequence is 14 residues long. Per germline, CDR1 SQVTM and CDR2 ANQGSEA. DNA for the CDR3: TGCACCTCTGGGGGGAGGGGGCCATACAATGAGCAGTTCTTC. Residues: CTSGGRGPYNEQFF.

The chain employs TRBV6-2 or TRBV6-3 and TRBJ2-1; D uncertain. This CDR3 region has 11 residues. V lost 2 bases and J 8 bases, leaving 4 bases between the germline ends. The germline V gene has CDR1 MNHEY and CDR2 SVGEGT. The CDR3 sequence is CASSYVDEQFF. The CDR3 nucleotides read TGTGCCAGCAGTTACGTAGATGAGCAGTTCTTC.

The gene calls are TRBV10-3 and TRBJ2-1; 8 bases line up with TRBD1. With V trimmed by 10 bases and J by 9 bases, 11 bases remained unmatched. The CDR3 covers 13 residues. The V gene's germline CDR1 is ENHRY and CDR2 SYGVKD. The CDR3 DNA sequence: TGTGCCACAAACCCGACAGGGGTGGGTGAGCAGTTCTTC. Residues: CATNPTGVGEQFF.

This clonotype was detected only a few times. V is TRBV11-2 and J is TRBJ2-7; 7 bases are a match to TRBD2. The J segment lost 3 bases and the V segment lost 5 bases, leaving 10 bases of the junction unmatched. The length of the CDR3 is 15 residues. Germline CDR1 reads SGHAT; CDR2 reads FQNNGV. The CDR3 DNA sequence: TGTGCCAGCAGCCCCCTCGCAGGGAGGGGCTACGAGCAGTACTTC. It encodes CASSPLAGRGYEQYF.

This clonotype was seen only a few times. CDR3 protein: CASSTRVRGTDTQYF. CDR3 DNA: TGTGCCAGCAGCACCAGGGTTCGGGGCACAGATACGCAGTATTTT. This chain joins TRBV11-2 and TRBJ2-3; possibly TRBD1 for D (5 bases). The germline gives CDR1 SGHAT, CDR2 FQNNGV. Between the trimmed V and J ends, which lost 5 bases and 1 base, there was a span of 13 bases. The CDR3 loop spans 15 amino acids.

This clonotype appeared a few times. The V and J genes are TRBV7-3 and TRBJ2-1; D unresolved. Trimming took 4 bases from V and 5 from J, leaving 21 bases between them. Germline CDR1 SGHTA, CDR2 FQGTGA. This CDR3 is 17 amino acids long. CDR3 in amino acids: CASSSPGLAPLHNEQFF. In DNA form, the CDR3 reads TGTGCCAGCAGCTCCCCCGGGTTGGCCCCACTACACAATGAGCAGTTCTTC.

This sequence joins TRBV7-9 and TRBJ1-2; D unresolved. This CDR3 has 15 residues. Germline CDR1 SEHNR, CDR2 FQNEAQ (reference sequence). Trimming took 1 base from V and 3 from J, leaving 12 bases between them. Here the CDR3 DNA reads TGTGCCAGCAGCTTAGGGTCGTCGGGGTACTATGGCTACACCTTC. It encodes CASSLGSSGYYGYTF.

V is TRBV7-2 and J is TRBJ2-7, with 8 nucleotides matching TRBD2. CDR1 and CDR2 from the germline V gene are SGHTA and FQGNSA. The CDR3 is 14 amino acids. The junction had 10 bases not matched to a gene; V was cut back by 5 bases and J by 7 bases. The CDR3 loop reads CASSVSGNSGEQYF. CDR3 nucleotide sequence: TGTGCCAGCAGCGTTAGCGGGAATTCGGGGGAGCAGTACTTC. Combining the CDR3 with reference TRBV7-2 and TRBJ2-7 gives the whole variable domain GAGVSQSPSNKVTEKGKDVELRCDPISGHTALYWYRQSLGQGLEFLIYFQGNSAPDKSGLPSDRFSAERTGGSVSTLTIQRTQQEDSAVYLCASSVSGNSGEQYFGPGTRLTVT.

The chain uses TRBV7-2 and TRBJ2-5, with 11 bases aligning to TRBD1. Germline V gives CDR1 SGHTA, CDR2 FQGNSA. Unmatched junction bases numbered 10, after V lost 4 bases and J lost 6 bases. CDR3 length: 16 residues. The CDR3 loop is CASSSHRTGGVKTQYF. CDR3 bases: TGTGCCAGCAGCTCCCATAGGACAGGGGGCGTGAAGACCCAGTACTTC. Full variable domain (remainder filled in from reference TRBV7-2 and TRBJ2-5): GAGVSQSPSNKVTEKGKDVELRCDPISGHTALYWYRQSLGQGLEFLIYFQGNSAPDKSGLPSDRFSAERTGGSVSTLTIQRTQQEDSAVYLCASSSHRTGGVKTQYFGPGTRLLVL.

This clonotype was detected only a few times. The chain is built from TRBV4-2 and TRBJ2-1; D gene ambiguous. From germline, CDR1 is LGHNA and CDR2 YNFKEQ. Between the trimmed V and J ends, which lost 6 bases and 6 bases, there was a span of 12 bases. The CDR3 contains 13 residues. The chain's CDR3 is CASSGDFSNEQFF. CDR3 nucleotide sequence: TGTGCCAGCAGTGGAGATTTTAGCAATGAGCAGTTCTTC.

The V gene is TRBV6-5, the J gene TRBJ1-5, with D hard to call. The V end lost 5 bases, the J end lost 3 bases, and 17 bases lay between the germline ends. Germline CDR1 MNHEY, CDR2 SVGAGI. There are 16 residues in the CDR3. In nucleotides, the CDR3 is TGTGCCAGCAGTCCCTTGCCCGACAACTCCAATCAGCCCCAGCATTTT. Translated, it gives CASSPLPDNSNQPQHF.

This clonotype was seen a few times. The chain carries TRBV9 and TRBJ2-1, with TRBD1 identical over 9 bases. Germline V lookup: CDR1 SGDLS, CDR2 YYNGEE. This CDR3 comprises 17 residues. The V and J ends lost 0 bases and 3 bases, in that order; junction bases with no gene match: 7. CDR3 amino acids: CASSVDLTGGYYNEQFF. The CDR3 bases are TGTGCCAGCAGCGTAGATTTGACAGGGGGGTACTACAATGAGCAGTTCTTC.

This clonotype was counted at least ten times. The CDR3 region has the DNA TGTGCCAGCAGCTTAGGGGGGGCCCTCACAGATACGCAGTATTTT. It encodes CASSLGGALTDTQYF. The V gene is TRBV7-2, the J gene TRBJ2-3; tentatively, D is TRBD1 or TRBD2 (6 bases each). This CDR3 contains 15 residues. Germline assignment: CDR1 SGHTA and CDR2 FQGNSA. Trimming removed 1 base at V and 2 bases at J, with 10 bases between. Drawing the rest from reference TRBV7-2 and TRBJ2-3, the complete variable domain is GAGVSQSPSNKVTEKGKDVELRCDPISGHTALYWYRQSLGQGLEFLIYFQGNSAPDKSGLPSDRFSAERTGGSVSTLTIQRTQQEDSAVYLCASSLGGALTDTQYFGPGTRLTVL.

There are a few counts of this clonotype. V gene TRBV5-4 combines with J gene TRBJ2-4; tentative D call: TRBD1 (7 bases). V lost 4 bases, J lost 6 bases, and 14 bases lay in between. The length of the CDR3 is 14 residues. CDR1 is SGHNT and CDR2 is YYREEE in the germline V gene (reference sequence). The CDR3 sequence: CASSPRGTVNIQYF. The CDR3 DNA sequence: TGTGCCAGCAGCCCCCGGGGGACAGTAAACATTCAGTACTTC.

The V call is TRBV6-2 or TRBV6-3, the J call TRBJ2-7, with 13 bases matching TRBD2. V gave up 2 bases and J gave up 3 bases; unmatched junction bases: 7. The CDR3 runs 17 residues. The germline V gene has CDR1 MNHEY and CDR2 SVGEGT. The CDR3 DNA is TGTGCCAGCAGTTACGCTGGGACTAGCGGGATCGGCTACGAGCAGTACTTC. It translates to CASSYAGTSGIGYEQYF.

The chain uses TRBV9 and TRBJ2-5; D gene ambiguous. V was pared by 2 bases and J by 2 bases, with 7 bases between. The CDR3 contains 13 residues. Germline V CDR1 and CDR2: SGDLS, YYNGEE. The CDR3 region is CASSVSSQETQYF. Written as DNA, the CDR3 is TGTGCCAGCAGCGTTAGTAGTCAAGAGACCCAGTACTTC. Full variable domain (remainder filled in from reference TRBV9 and TRBJ2-5): DSGVTQTPKHLITATGQRVTLRCSPRSGDLSVYWYQQSLDQGLQFLIQYYNGEERAKGNILERFSAQQFPDLHSELNLSSLELGDSALYFCASSVSSQETQYFGPGTRLLVL.

The table lists this clonotype with a few counts. The V and J genes are TRBV5-1 and TRBJ2-1; D might be TRBD1 or TRBD2, each matching 5 bases. Germline V gene sequence: CDR1 SGHRS, CDR2 YFSETQ. The V end lost 2 bases, the J end lost 6 bases, and 12 bases lay between the germline ends. There are 14 residues in the CDR3. The CDR3 loop is CASSFASGPNEQFF. CDR3 in DNA: TGCGCCAGCAGCTTTGCGTCGGGGCCCAATGAGCAGTTCTTC.

The V gene is TRBV6-6, the J gene TRBJ1-4, with D unclear. Trimming removed 7 bases at V and 7 bases at J, with 19 bases between. CDR3 length equals 15 residues. The germline V gene has CDR1 MNHNY and CDR2 SVGAGI (reference sequence). CDR3 loop: CASTDGGLGSEKLFF. The CDR3 nucleotides read TGTGCCAGCACCGACGGAGGGTTGGGTAGTGAAAAACTGTTTTTT.